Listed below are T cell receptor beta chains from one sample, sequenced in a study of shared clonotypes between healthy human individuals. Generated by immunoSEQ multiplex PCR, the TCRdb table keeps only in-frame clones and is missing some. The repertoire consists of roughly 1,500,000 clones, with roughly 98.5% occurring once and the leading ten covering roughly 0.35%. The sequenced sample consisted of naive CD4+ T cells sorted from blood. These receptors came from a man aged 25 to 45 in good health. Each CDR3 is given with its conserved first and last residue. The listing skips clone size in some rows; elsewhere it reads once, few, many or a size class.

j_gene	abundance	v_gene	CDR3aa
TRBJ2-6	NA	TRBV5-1	CASSLSGANVLTF
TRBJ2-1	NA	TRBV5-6	CASSLGLAGVAEQFF
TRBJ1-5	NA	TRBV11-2	CASSLDRGQPQHF
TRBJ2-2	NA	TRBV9	CASSYLGSPNTGELFF
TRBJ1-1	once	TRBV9	CASSSTSAYTEAFF
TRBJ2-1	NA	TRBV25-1	CASSETSGKGHEQFF
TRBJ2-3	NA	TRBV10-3	CAISPGGGSASSTDTQYF
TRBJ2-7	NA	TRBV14	CASSQVLAGEQYF
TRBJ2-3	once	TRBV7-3	CASSLGPLRTQYF
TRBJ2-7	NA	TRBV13	CASSLAVSFDPDTQVPSNPYEQYF
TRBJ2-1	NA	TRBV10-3	CAMGEGLAAYNEQFF
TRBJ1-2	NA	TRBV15	CATSRDFVNYGYTF
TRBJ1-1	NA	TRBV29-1	CSALRDFRRGSGTEAFF
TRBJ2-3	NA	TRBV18	CASSPPARTDTQYF
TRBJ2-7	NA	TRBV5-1	CASSLKGRGQYEQYF
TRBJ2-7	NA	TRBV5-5	CASSLETGVSYEQYF
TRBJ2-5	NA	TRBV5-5	CASSGRVSGRETQYF
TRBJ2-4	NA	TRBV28	CASSFRILVASRGIQYF
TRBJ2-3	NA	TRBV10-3	CAISRDRDTDTQYF
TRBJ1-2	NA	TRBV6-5	CASSYSRQGGDTF
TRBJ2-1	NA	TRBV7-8	CASSILGESSYNEQFF
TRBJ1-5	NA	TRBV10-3	CAISRQGRDSNQPQHF
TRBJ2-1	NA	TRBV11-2	CASSLGTKVFNEQFF
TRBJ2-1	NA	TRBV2	CASSDVGLAGGNEQFF
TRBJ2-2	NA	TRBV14	CASSLSSAGENTGELFF
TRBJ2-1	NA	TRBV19	CASSKRDRGTNEQFF
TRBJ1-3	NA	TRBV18	CASSPGGSSGNTIYF
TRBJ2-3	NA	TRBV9	CASSTRTSGRTSTDTQYF
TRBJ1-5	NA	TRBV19	CASSRGAPSNQPQHF
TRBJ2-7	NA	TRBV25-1	CASSVAGGISRDEQYF
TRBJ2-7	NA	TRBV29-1	CSVQENYEQYF
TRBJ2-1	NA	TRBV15	CATSRDRGAINEQFF
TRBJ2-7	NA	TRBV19	CASSLVSGSSYEQYF
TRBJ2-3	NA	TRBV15	CATSRDARGRTDTQYF
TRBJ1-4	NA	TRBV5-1	CASSFGRVINEKLFF
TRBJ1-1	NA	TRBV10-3	CAIRTGGAWGTEAFF
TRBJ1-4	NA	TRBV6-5	CASRAPEGYGKLFF
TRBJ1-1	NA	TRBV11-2	CASSLVWTGEAFF
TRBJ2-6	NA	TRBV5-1	CASSLWGQGSGANVLTF
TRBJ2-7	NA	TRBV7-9	CASSPLEAKDTYEQYF
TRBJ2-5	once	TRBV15	CATSNRQRLETQYF
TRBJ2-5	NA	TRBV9	CASSVVAGGLQETQYF